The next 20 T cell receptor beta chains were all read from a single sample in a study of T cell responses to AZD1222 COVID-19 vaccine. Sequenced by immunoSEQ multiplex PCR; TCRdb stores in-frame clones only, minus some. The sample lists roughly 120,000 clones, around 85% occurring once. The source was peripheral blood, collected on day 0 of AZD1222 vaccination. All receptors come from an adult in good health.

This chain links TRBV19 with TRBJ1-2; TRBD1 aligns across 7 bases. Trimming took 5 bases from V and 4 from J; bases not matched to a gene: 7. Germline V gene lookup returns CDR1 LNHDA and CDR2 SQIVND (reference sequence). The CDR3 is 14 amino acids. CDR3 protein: CASSGDRVGYGYTF. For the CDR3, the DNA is TGTGCCAGTAGTGGAGACAGGGTAGGCTATGGCTACACCTTC.

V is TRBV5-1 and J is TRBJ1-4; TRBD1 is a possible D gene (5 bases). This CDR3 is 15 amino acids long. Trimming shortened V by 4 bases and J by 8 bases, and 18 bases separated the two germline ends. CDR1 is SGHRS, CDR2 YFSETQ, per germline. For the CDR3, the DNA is TGCGCCAGCAGCCTTAGGGACGGTGGTTCCGAAAAACTGTTTTTT. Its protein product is CASSLRDGGSEKLFF.

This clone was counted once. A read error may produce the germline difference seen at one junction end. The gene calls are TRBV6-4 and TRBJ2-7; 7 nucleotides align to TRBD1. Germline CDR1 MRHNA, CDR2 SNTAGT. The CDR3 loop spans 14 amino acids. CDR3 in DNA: TGTGCCAGCAGTGACGACAGGGCCTCCAACGAGCAGTACTTC. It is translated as CASSDDRASNEQYF.

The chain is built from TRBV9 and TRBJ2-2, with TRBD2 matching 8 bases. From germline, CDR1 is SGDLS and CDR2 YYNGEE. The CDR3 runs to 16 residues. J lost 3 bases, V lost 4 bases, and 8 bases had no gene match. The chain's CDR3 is CASSPRGLVDTGELFF. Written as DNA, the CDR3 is TGTGCCAGCAGCCCCCGGGGACTAGTCGACACCGGGGAGCTGTTTTTT.

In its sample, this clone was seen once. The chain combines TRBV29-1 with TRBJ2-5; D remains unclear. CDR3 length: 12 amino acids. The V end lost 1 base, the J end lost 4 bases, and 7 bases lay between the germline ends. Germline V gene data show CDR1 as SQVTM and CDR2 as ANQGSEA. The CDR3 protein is CSVEGVGETQYF. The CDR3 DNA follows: TGCAGCGTTGAAGGGGTCGGAGAGACCCAGTACTTC. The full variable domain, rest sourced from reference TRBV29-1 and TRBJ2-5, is SAVISQKPSRDICQRGTSLTIQCQVDSQVTMMFWYRQQPGQSLTLIATANQGSEATYESGFVIDKFPISRPNLTFSTLTVSNMSPEDSSIYLCSVEGVGETQYFGPGTRLLVL.

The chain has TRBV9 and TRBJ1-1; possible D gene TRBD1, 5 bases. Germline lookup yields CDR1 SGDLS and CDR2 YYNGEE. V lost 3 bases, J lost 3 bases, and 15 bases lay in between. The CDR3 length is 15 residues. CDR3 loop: CASSERLGGYTEAFF. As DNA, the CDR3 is TGTGCCAGCAGCGAGAGGCTGGGGGGTTACACTGAAGCTTTCTTT.

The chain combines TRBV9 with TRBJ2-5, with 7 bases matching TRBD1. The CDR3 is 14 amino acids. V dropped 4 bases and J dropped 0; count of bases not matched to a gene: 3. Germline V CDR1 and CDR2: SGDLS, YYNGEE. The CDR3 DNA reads TGTGCCAGCAGCTTGACAGGGTACCAAGAGACCCAGTACTTC. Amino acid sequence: CASSLTGYQETQYF.

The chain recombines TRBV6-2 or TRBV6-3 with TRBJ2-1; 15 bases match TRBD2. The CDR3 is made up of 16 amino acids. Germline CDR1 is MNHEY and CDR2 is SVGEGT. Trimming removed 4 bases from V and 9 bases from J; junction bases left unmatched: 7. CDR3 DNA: TGTGCCAGCAGTTTCCCCGGGACTAGCGGGAGGAGTGAGCAGTTCTTC. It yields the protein CASSFPGTSGRSEQFF.

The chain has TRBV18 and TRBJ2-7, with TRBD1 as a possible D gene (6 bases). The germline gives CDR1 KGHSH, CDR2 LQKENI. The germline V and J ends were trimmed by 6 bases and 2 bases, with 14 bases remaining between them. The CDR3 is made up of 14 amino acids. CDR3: CASSPTGQTYEQYF. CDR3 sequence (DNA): TGTGCCAGCTCGCCGACCGGACAGACCTACGAGCAGTACTTC.

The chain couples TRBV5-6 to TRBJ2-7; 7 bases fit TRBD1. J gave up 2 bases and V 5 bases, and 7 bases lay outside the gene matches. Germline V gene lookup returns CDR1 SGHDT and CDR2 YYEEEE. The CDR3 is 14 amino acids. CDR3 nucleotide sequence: TGTGCCAGCAGTCCAGGGGGTAACGCCTACGAGCAGTACTTC. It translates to CASSPGGNAYEQYF.

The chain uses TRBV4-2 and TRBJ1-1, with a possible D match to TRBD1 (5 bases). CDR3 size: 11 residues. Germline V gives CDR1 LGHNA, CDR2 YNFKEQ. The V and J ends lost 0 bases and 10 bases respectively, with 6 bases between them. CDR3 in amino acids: CASSQDGAAFF. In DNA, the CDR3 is TGTGCCAGCAGCCAAGATGGGGCAGCTTTCTTT.

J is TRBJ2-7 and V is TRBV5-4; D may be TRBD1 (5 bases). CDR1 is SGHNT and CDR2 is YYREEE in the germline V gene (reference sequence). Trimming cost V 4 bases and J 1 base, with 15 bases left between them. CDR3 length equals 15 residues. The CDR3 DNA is TGTGCCAGCAGCCCAGGGTTAGCTACGTCCTACGAGCAGTACTTC. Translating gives CASSPGLATSYEQYF.

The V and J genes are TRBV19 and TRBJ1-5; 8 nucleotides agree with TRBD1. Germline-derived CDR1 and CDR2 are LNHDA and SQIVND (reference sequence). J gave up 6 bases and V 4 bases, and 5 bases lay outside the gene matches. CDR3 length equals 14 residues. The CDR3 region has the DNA TGTGCCAGTAGTAGTCAAACAGGGGGTCAGCCCCAGCATTTT. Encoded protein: CASSSQTGGQPQHF.

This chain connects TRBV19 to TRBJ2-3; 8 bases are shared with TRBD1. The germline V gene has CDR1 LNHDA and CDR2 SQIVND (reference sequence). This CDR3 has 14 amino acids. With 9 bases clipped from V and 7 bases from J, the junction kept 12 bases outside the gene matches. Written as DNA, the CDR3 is TGTGCCAGCCATTCGACAGGGGAATGGAATACGCAGTATTTT. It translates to CASHSTGEWNTQYF.

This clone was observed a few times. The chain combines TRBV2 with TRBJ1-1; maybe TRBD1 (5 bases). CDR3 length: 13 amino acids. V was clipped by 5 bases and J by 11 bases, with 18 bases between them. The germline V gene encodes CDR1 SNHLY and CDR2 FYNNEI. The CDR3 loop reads CASSLESSKGAFF. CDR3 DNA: TGTGCCAGCAGTCTGGAGTCGTCGAAGGGGGCTTTCTTT.

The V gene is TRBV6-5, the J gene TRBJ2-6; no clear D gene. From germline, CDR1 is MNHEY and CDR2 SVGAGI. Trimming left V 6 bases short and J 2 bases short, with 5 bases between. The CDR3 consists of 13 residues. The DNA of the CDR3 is TGTGCCAGCAGGGTTACTGGGGCCAACGTCCTGACTTTC. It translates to CASRVTGANVLTF.

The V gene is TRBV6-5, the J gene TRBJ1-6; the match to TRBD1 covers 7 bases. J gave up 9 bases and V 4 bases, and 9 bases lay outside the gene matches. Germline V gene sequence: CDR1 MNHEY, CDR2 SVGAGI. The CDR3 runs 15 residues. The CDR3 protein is CASSFRTGVSSPLHF. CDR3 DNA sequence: TGTGCCAGCAGTTTCCGAACAGGGGTGAGTTCACCCCTCCACTTT.

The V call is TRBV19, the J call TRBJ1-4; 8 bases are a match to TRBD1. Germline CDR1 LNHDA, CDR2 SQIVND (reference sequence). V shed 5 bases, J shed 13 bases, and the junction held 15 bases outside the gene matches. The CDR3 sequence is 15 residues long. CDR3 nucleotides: TGTGCCAGTAGTCCTCCGGGACAGGTCCATCGGAGACTGTTTTTT. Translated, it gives CASSPPGQVHRRLFF.

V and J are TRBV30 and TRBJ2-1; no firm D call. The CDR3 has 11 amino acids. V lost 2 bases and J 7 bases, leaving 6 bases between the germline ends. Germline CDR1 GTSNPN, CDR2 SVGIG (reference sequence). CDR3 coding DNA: TGTGCCTGGAGTAATCAGAATGAGCAGTTCTTC. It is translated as CAWSNQNEQFF.

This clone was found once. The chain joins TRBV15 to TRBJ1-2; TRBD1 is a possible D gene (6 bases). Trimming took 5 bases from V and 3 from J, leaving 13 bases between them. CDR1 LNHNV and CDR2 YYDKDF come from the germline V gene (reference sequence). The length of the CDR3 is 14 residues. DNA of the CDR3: TGTGCCACCAGCGCACAGGGTGGCGACTATGGCTACACCTTC. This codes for CATSAQGGDYGYTF. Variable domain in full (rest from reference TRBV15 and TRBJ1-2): DAMVIQNPRYQVTQFGKPVTLSCSQTLNHNVMYWYQQKSSQAPKLLFHYYDKDFNNEADTPDNFQSRRPNTSFCFLDIRSPGLGDTAMYLCATSAQGGDYGYTFGSGTRLTVV.